This TCR beta chain comes out of a study of T cells in Graves' hyperthyroidism and ophthalmopathy. Study results and caveats: The model identified upcoming ophthalmopathy a median approximately seven months ahead of onset.

Calling Graves' hyperthyroidism stable meant ophthalmopathy did not progress within 18 months. The study left out patients who had uncontrolled infection, other autoimmune disease, pregnancy or lactation. Orbital computed tomography, thyroid ultrasound, serum thyroxine and TRAb, and clinical symptoms together informed the diagnoses. About this clonotype: The antigen is undetermined.

The TCR beta CDR3 regions underwent amplification using RNA transcripts as the source. The HTBI primer set drove a first-round RT-PCR of the TCR CDR3. Via MiXCR, TCRdb re-called the multiplex PCR reads, giving one row per CDR3 protein. The sample holds about 92,000 distinct CDR3 sequences, just over 50% seen once. The V end lost 3 bases, the J end lost 6 bases, and 18 bases lay between the germline ends. CDR1 is DFQATT, CDR2 SNEGSKA, per germline (reference sequence). The CDR3 runs 15 residues. Sequencing was done on a sample of blood. This TCR was sampled from a woman aged 40-49 years with Graves' hyperthyroidism. The chain combines TRBV20-1 with TRBJ1-5; a possible D gene is TRBD1 (5 bases). The CDR3, as DNA: TGCAGTGCTAGGACAATGGGGGATGGTGGTCAGCCCCAGCATTTT. The encoded protein is CSARTMGDGGQPQHF.